The 20 T cell receptor beta chains given below trace back to one sample, sequenced in a study of CD8+CD57+ T cells in acquired aplastic anemia (dated by TCRdb to the late 2010s). Expansion of CD8+CD57+ cells had been shown by flow cytometry in the patients chosen for sequencing. The data were produced on an Illumina HiSeq 2000. TCR beta VDJ combination and CDR3 sequence profiling used genomic DNA as the template. Clones were called with MiXCR by TCRdb after fastp trimmed the public reads at Q25, and only in-frame beta chains were retained. Rows matching on CDR3 protein sequence are summarized as one entry with the most common DNA and genes. The sample table holds around 430,000 distinct CDR3 sequences, of which 25% to 40% were seen once. Together, the top ten hold 0.82% of the sample. Sequencing was carried out using sorted CD4+, CD8+, or CD8+CD57+ T cells (not recorded which) from PBMCs. Receptors were obtained from a human donor with aplastic anemia.

V usage is TRBV10-3 and J usage is TRBJ2-7; the match to TRBD2 covers 7 bases. The CDR3 has 15 residues. Germline lookup yields CDR1 ENHRY and CDR2 SYGVKD. V lost 10 bases, J lost 7 bases, and 19 bases stayed unmatched. CDR3 DNA sequence: TGTGCCAGCAGCTTCGCGGGCGGGAGTATGGGAGAGCAGTACTTC. Its protein is CASSFAGGSMGEQYF.

Concerning this clonotype: A much more abundant neighbour one base away suggests this may be a read error. The chain has TRBV11-2 and TRBJ2-3; 13 bases align to TRBD2. V gave up 5 bases and J gave up 3 bases; unmatched junction bases: 5. CDR3 length equals 16 residues. CDR1 and CDR2 (germline): SGHAT, FQNNGV. The CDR3 protein is CASSPGTSGETDTQYF. DNA of the CDR3: TGTGCCAGCAGCCCCGGGACTAGCGGGGAGACAGATACGCAGTATTTT.

This clonotype was seen repeatedly, ten times or more. V and J are TRBV7-9 and TRBJ1-2; D is perhaps TRBD1 (6 bases). V lost 4 bases, J lost 5 bases, and 14 bases lay in between. CDR3 size: 14 residues. Looked up from germline, CDR1 is SEHNR and CDR2 is FQNEAQ (reference sequence). The DNA for the CDR3 is TGTGCCAGCAGCTCCCTGGACAGAGGATATGGCTACACCTTC. Protein sequence: CASSSLDRGYGYTF.

The table lists this clonotype with a count of one. The V and J genes are TRBV25-1 and TRBJ1-3, with 7 nucleotides matching TRBD1. The CDR3 runs to 18 residues. Germline CDR1 reads MGHDK; CDR2 reads SYGVNS. The V segment lost 8 bases and the J segment 0 bases; nucleotides outside the gene matches: 16. CDR3 nucleotide sequence: TGTGCCAGCCAACCAGGGACAGTCTTTTTCGACTCTGGAAACACCATATATTTT. Its protein is CASQPGTVFFDSGNTIYF.

This clonotype was seen many times. The genes are TRBV29-1 and TRBJ1-1; D is undetermined. Trimming took off 7 bases at V and 10 bases at J, with 19 bases between the two ends. The CDR3 contains 12 residues. Germline values: CDR1 SQVTM, CDR2 ANQGSEA. In DNA form, the CDR3 reads TGCAGCGCCCAGATTTCCGGGGAGGGAGCTTTCTTT. This sequence encodes CSAQISGEGAFF.

The chain links TRBV5-5 to TRBJ1-3; D is unclear. V lost 0 bases to trimming and J lost 9 bases, with 10 bases between them. Looked up from germline, CDR1 is SGHKS and CDR2 is YYEKEE (reference sequence). This CDR3 comprises 13 residues. The CDR3 DNA reads TGTGCCAGCAGCTTGGCCGGGATGGGCACCATATATTTT. It codes for CASSLAGMGTIYF.

This clonotype has more than one count but fewer than ten. The chain joins TRBV6-4 to TRBJ1-6, with D hard to call. The CDR3 is 15 residues long. Between the trimmed V and J ends, which lost 4 bases and 0 bases, there was a span of 7 bases. The germline V gene has CDR1 MRHNA and CDR2 SNTAGT. CDR3 sequence (DNA): TGTGCCAGCAGTGTTTCGGGCTCCTATAATTCACCCCTCCACTTT. Encoded protein: CASSVSGSYNSPLHF.

This clonotype came up many times. CDR3 bases: TGTGCCACCCGGACAGGGGGGAACACTGAAGCTTTCTTT. It specifies CATRTGGNTEAFF. This sequence joins TRBV2 and TRBJ1-1; 10 bases are a match to TRBD1. This CDR3 has 13 residues. Trimming removed 10 bases from V and 1 base from J; junction bases left unmatched: 3. Germline V gives CDR1 SNHLY, CDR2 FYNNEI.

V is TRBV9 and J is TRBJ2-7, with TRBD1 matching over 9 bases. The V and J ends lost 3 bases and 0 bases, in that order; junction bases with no gene match: 10. This CDR3 has 17 residues. Per the germline V gene, CDR1 is SGDLS and CDR2 is YYNGEE. CDR3 sequence reads: CASSAGTGQSASYEQYF. The CDR3 nucleotides are TGTGCCAGCAGCGCGGGGACAGGGCAATCTGCCTCCTACGAGCAGTACTTC.

Comment on this clonotype: This likely came from a read error, as a far larger clone is one base away. The V and J genes are TRBV12-3 or TRBV12-4 and TRBJ1-6; D gene uncertain. This CDR3 spans 11 amino acids. The CDR3 region has the DNA TGTGCCGGCAGTTTAGGGTCACCCCTCCACTTT. As protein: CAGSLGSPLHF.

This clonotype was detected ten times or more. The V call is TRBV2, the J call TRBJ1-4; the D gene is possibly TRBD1 (5 bases). Germline V gives CDR1 SNHLY, CDR2 FYNNEI. The germline V and J ends were trimmed by 9 bases and 4 bases, with 12 bases remaining between them. CDR3 length equals 13 residues. The CDR3 nucleotides are TGTGCCAGATCGGGACCGAGTAATGAAAAACTGTTTTTT. It yields the protein CARSGPSNEKLFF.

J is TRBJ1-6 and V is TRBV10-3; the match to TRBD1 covers 7 bases. CDR1 and CDR2 (germline): ENHRY, SYGVKD. The CDR3 length is 15 residues. Trimming at V came to 6 bases and at J to 5 bases, leaving 7 bases not matched to a gene. CDR3 in DNA: TGTGCCATCAGCTTACCGGGACAGCATAATTCACCCCTCCACTTT. Protein product: CAISLPGQHNSPLHF.

With respect to this clonotype: A read error is possible here, since a much larger clone lies one base away. The rearrangement joins TRBV14 to TRBJ1-6; D uncertain. Looked up from germline, CDR1 is SGHDN and CDR2 is FVKESK. Trimming cost V 3 bases and J 17 bases, with 17 bases left between them. This CDR3 spans 13 amino acids. The CDR3 loop reads CASSQAPKRAVHF. The CDR3 bases are TGTGCCAGCAGCCAGGCCCCGAAGAGGGCAGTCCACTTT.

The chain links TRBV25-1 to TRBJ1-6; no reliable D call. Germline V lookup: CDR1 MGHDK, CDR2 SYGVNS. The length of the CDR3 is 18 residues. Trimming stripped 5 bases from V and 0 bases from J, with 17 bases between. The CDR3 DNA sequence: TGTGCCAGCAGTTTATTCGGCGGAACGAGCTCCTATAATTCACCCCTCCACTTT. Translating it yields CASSLFGGTSSYNSPLHF.

This clonotype was found a few times. The V gene is TRBV20-1, the J gene TRBJ1-5, with TRBD1 matching over 10 bases. The trim removed 0 bases at V and 1 base at J, leaving 6 bases unmatched. This CDR3 contains 17 residues. CDR1 and CDR2 (germline): DFQATT, SNEGSKA (reference sequence). The CDR3 protein is CSAREPGQGISNQPQHF. CDR3 nucleotides: TGCAGTGCTAGAGAGCCGGGACAGGGGATCAGCAATCAGCCCCAGCATTTT.

This clonotype was counted once. This chain joins TRBV12-5 and TRBJ2-3, with D possibly called TRBD1 or TRBD2 (5 bases each). V was trimmed by 6 bases and J by 0 bases, leaving 10 bases between them. The germline V gene encodes CDR1 LGHNT and CDR2 FRNRAP. CDR3 length: 14 residues. The CDR3: CASGRGVSTDTQYF. The CDR3 nucleotides are TGTGCTAGTGGGAGGGGAGTTAGCACAGATACGCAGTATTTT.

On this clonotype: A much larger clone differs by one base, so this may be a read error. The V and J genes are TRBV10-1 and TRBJ2-1, with TRBD2 matching 7 bases. CDR3 length: 14 residues. Losses at the gene ends were 2 bases for V and 6 bases for J; bases not matched to a gene: 4. Germline CDR1 and CDR2: WNHNN and SYGVQD (reference sequence). CDR3 nucleotide sequence: TGCGCCAGCAGTGAGCCGACTAGCTCCAATGAGCAGTTCTTC. It is translated as CASSEPTSSNEQFF.

This clonotype was picked up a small number of times. The genes are TRBV12-3 or TRBV12-4 and TRBJ1-2; TRBD1 matches 7 bases. Losses at the gene ends were 6 bases for V and 2 bases for J; bases not matched to a gene: 12. The CDR3 totals 16 residues. For the CDR3, the DNA is TGTGCCAGCAGCCGGGACAGCTCGCGTTCAAACTATGGCTACACCTTC. Amino acid sequence: CASSRDSSRSNYGYTF.

The chain combines TRBV15 with TRBJ1-3; D gene ambiguous. The V end lost 3 bases, the J end lost 3 bases, and 15 bases lay between the germline ends. The CDR3 length is 16 residues. In germline, CDR1 is LNHNV, CDR2 YYDKDF (reference sequence). CDR3 protein: CATSSKTFAGGNTIYF. The CDR3 DNA reads as TGTGCCACCAGCAGTAAGACTTTCGCAGGTGGAAACACCATATATTTT. The variable domain in full, with the rest retrieved from reference TRBV15 and TRBJ1-3, is DAMVIQNPRYQVTQFGKPVTLSCSQTLNHNVMYWYQQKSSQAPKLLFHYYDKDFNNEADTPDNFQSRRPNTSFCFLDIRSPGLGDTAMYLCATSSKTFAGGNTIYFGEGSWLTVV.

This clonotype showed up many times. This chain joins TRBV24-1 and TRBJ1-1; no clear D. The CDR3 totals 15 residues. CDR1 is KGHDR, CDR2 SFDVKD, per germline. V shed 2 bases and J shed 1 base, with 10 bases lying between them. The CDR3 protein is CATSDSRTGNTEAFF. In DNA form, the CDR3 reads TGTGCCACCAGTGATTCCCGGACGGGGAACACTGAAGCTTTCTTT.